This T cell receptor beta chain was captured in a study of response to subunit inactivated influenza vaccine. Whole-study results and caveats: Researchers suggested that each seasonal influenza vaccination recruits few new T cells.

V was pared by 5 bases and J by 1 base, with 9 bases of the junction left unmatched. The CDR3 length is 16 residues. Germline CDR1 and CDR2: MGHRA and YSYEKL. A single record per CDR3 protein comes from TCRdb applying MiXCR to the RT-PCR reads. The table shows approximately 300,000 distinct CDR3 sequences, with 20% to 25% occurring only once. As concerns this clonotype: The antigen remains undetermined.

The chain has TRBV4-1 and TRBJ1-2, with 8 bases aligning to TRBD1. The TCR comes from a man aged 45-69 years who received an inactivated influenza vaccine. The specimen was PBMCs from blood, collected less than 22 months after vaccination. The CDR3 loop is CASSVTGANSNYGYTF. DNA for the CDR3: TGCGCCAGCAGCGTGACAGGGGCCAATAGTAACTATGGCTACACCTTC.